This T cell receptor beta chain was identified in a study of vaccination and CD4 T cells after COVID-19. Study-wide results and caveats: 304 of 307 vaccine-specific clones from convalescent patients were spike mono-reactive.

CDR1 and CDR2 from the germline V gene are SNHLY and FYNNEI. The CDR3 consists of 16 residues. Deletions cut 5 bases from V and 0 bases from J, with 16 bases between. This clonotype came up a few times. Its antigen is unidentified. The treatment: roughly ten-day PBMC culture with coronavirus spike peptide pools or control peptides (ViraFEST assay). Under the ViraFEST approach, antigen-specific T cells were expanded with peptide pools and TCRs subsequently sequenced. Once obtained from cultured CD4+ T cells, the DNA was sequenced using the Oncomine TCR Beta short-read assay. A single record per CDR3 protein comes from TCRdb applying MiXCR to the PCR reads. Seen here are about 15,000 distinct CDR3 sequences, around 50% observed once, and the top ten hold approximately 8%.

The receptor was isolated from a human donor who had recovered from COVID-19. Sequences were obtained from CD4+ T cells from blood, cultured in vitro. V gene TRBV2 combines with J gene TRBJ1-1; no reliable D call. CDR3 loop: CASSPPGSPLNTEAFF. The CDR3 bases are TGTGCCAGCAGTCCCCCGGGATCCCCGTTGAACACTGAAGCTTTCTTT.